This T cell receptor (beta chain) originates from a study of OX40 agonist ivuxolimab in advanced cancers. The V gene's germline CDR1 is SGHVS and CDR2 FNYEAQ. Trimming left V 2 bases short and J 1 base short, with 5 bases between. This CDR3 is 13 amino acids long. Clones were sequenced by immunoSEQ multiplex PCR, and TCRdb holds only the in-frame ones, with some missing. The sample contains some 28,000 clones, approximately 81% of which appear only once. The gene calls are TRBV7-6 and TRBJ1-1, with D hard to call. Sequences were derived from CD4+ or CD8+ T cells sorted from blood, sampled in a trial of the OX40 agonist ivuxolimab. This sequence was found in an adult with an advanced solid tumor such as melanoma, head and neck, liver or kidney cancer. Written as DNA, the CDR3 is TGTGCCAGCAGCTTAAGCGAGAACACTGAAGCTTTCTTT. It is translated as CASSLSENTEAFF.